This T cell receptor (beta chain) was identified in a study of metastatic and nonmetastatic thyroid tumors. On the study more broadly: Both malignant and benign thyroid patients supplied peripheral blood and tumor or nodule tissue samples, across which the repertoires of these patients were then compared.

As originally analysed: It was from CDR3 differences across clinicopathological groups that a distant-metastasis classifier for papillary thyroid cancer was built. TCRdb re-clonotyped the PCR reads via MiXCR. These V and J calls derive from TCRdb rather than the authors' analysis. This table has fewer than 20,000 clones, about 24% appearing once. Regarding the study as a whole: For both blood and tumor, malignant thyroid tumors reportedly showed significantly higher TCR beta diversity than benign nodules did.

There are a few counts of this clone. Its antigen is as yet unknown. Thyroid surgery was preceded by no treatment in any patient. The germline V gene encodes CDR1 MDHEN and CDR2 SYDVKM. The CDR3 length is 16 residues. With V trimmed by 5 bases and J by 2 bases, 7 bases remained unmatched. Sequencing used tumor tissue. V gene TRBV28 combines with J gene TRBJ1-5; TRBD1 matches 9 bases. The clonotype was recovered from a male donor with papillary thyroid cancer or a benign thyroid nodule (not recorded which). Some clones in this sample may be carry-over from other donors' samples. The CDR3 loop is CASSIPRQGGNQPQHF. Written as DNA, the CDR3 is TGTGCCAGCAGTATTCCAAGACAGGGGGGCAATCAGCCCCAGCATTTT.